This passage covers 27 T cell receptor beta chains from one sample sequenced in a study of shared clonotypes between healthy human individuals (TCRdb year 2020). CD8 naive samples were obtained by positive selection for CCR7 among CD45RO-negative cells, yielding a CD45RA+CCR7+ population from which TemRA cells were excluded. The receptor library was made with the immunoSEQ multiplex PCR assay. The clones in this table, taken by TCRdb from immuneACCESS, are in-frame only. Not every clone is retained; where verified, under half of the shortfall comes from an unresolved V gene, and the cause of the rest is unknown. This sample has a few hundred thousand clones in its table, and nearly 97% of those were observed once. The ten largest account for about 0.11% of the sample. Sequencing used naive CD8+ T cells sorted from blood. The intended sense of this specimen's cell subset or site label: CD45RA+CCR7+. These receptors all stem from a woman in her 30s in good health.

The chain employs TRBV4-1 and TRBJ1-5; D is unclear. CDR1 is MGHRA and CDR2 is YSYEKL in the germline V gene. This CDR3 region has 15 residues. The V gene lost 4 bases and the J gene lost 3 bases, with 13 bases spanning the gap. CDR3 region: CASSPGDSFNQPQHF. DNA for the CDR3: TGCGCCAGCAGCCCCGGCGACTCTTTCAATCAGCCCCAGCATTTT.

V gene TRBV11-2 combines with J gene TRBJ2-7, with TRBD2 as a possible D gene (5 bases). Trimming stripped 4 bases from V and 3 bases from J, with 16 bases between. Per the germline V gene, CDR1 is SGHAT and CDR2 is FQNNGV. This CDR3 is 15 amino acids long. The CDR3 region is CASSSDLILYYEQYF. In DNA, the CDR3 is TGTGCCAGCAGCTCGGACTTGATACTATACTACGAGCAGTACTTC. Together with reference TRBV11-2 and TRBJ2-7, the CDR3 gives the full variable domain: EAGVAQSPRYKIIEKRQSVAFWCNPISGHATLYWYQQILGQGPKLLIQFQNNGVVDDSQLPKDRFSAERLKGVDSTLKIQPAKLEDSAVYLCASSSDLILYYEQYFGPGTRLTVT.

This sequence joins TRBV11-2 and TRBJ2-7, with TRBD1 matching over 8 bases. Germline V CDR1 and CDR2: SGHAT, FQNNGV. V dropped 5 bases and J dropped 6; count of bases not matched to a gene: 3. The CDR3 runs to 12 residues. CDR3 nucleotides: TGTGCCAGCAGCCCTGACAGGGGCGAGCAGTACTTC. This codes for CASSPDRGEQYF.

CDR3 DNA sequence: TGTGCCAGCAGACCAATAGGGACAGGGACCGGCGAGCAGTACTTC. Translation gives CASRPIGTGTGEQYF. The genes are TRBV2 and TRBJ2-7, with 9 bases lining up with TRBD1. V shed 6 bases, J shed 6 bases, and the junction held 12 bases outside the gene matches. The germline V gene has CDR1 SNHLY and CDR2 FYNNEI. CDR3 length: 15 amino acids.

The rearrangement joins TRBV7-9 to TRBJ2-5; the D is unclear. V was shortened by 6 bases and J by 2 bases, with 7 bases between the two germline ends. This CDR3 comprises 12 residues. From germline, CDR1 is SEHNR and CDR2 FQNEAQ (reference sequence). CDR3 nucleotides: TGTGCCAGCAGGCGGATGCAAGAGACCCAGTACTTC. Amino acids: CASRRMQETQYF.

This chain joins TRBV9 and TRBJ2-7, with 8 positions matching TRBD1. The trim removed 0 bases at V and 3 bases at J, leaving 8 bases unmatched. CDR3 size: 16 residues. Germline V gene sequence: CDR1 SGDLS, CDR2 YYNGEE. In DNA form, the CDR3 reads TGTGCCAGCAGCGTAGGGCAGGGGGCATCGGACTACGAGCAGTACTTC. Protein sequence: CASSVGQGASDYEQYF.

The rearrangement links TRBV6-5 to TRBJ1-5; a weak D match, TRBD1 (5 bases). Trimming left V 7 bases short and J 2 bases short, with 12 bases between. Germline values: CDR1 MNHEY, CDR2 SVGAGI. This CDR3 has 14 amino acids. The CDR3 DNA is TGTGCCAGCAAGCGGGGGACTGGCAATCAGCCCCAGCATTTT. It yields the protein CASKRGTGNQPQHF.

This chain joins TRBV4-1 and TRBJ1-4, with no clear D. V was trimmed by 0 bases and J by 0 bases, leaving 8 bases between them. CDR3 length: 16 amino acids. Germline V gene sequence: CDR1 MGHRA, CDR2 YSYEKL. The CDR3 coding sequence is TGCGCCAGCAGCCAAGATAAGGGTGCAACTAATGAAAAACTGTTTTTT. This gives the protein CASSQDKGATNEKLFF.

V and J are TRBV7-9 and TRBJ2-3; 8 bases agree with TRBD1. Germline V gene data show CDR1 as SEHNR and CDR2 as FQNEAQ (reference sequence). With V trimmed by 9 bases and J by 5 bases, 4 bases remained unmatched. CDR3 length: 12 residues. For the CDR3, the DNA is TGTGCCAGTCAGGGGGCCGAAGATACGCAGTATTTT. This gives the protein CASQGAEDTQYF.

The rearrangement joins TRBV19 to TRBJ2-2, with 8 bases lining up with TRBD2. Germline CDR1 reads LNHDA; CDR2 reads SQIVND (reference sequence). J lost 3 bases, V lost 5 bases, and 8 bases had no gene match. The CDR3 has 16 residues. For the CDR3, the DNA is TGTGCCAGTAGTGACTCGGGACTAGATGACACCGGGGAGCTGTTTTTT. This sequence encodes CASSDSGLDDTGELFF.

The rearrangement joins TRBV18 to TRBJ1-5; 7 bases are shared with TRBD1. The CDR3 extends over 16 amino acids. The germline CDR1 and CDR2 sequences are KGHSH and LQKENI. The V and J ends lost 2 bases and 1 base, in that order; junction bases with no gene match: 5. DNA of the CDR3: TGTGCCAGCTCACCAGGGACAGAGGGGAGCAATCAGCCCCAGCATTTT. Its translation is CASSPGTEGSNQPQHF.

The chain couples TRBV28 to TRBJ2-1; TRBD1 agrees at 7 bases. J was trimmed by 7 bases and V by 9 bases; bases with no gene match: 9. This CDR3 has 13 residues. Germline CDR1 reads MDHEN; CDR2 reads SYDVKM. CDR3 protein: CASQYTGENEQFF. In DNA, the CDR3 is TGTGCCAGTCAATATACAGGGGAAAATGAGCAGTTCTTC.

In DNA form, the CDR3 reads TGCGCCAGCAGTCCTCAGGAGACCACAGATACGCAGTATTTT. Translated: CASSPQETTDTQYF. This sequence joins TRBV5-1 and TRBJ2-3; D unresolved. The CDR3 spans 14 residues. V gave up 5 bases and J gave up 2 bases, with 12 bases separating them. Germline values: CDR1 SGHRS, CDR2 YFSETQ.

CDR3: CADTRREGFQETQYF. The DNA for the CDR3 is TGTGCCGATACCCGGCGGGAGGGATTTCAAGAGACCCAGTACTTC. J is TRBJ2-5 and V is TRBV11-3; 9 bases align to TRBD2. This CDR3 is 15 amino acids long. CDR1 SGHNT and CDR2 YENEEA come from the germline V gene. V gave up 11 bases and J gave up 2 bases; unmatched junction bases: 12.

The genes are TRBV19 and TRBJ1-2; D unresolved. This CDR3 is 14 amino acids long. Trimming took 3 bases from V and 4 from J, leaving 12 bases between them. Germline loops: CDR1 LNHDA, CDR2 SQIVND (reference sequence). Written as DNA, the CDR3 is TGTGCCAGTAGTATCGCAGGACCATCCTATGGCTACACCTTC. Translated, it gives CASSIAGPSYGYTF.

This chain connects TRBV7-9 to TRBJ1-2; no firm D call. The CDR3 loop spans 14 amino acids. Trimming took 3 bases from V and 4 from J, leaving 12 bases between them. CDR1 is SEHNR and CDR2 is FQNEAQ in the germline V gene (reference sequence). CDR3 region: CASSFLQVGYGYTF. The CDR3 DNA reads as TGTGCCAGCAGCTTCTTACAAGTAGGCTATGGCTACACCTTC.

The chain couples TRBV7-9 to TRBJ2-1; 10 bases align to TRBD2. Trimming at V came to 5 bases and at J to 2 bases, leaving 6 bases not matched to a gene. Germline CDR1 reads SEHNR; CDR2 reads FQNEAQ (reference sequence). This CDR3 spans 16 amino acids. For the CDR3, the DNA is TGTGCCAGCAGCCTCAAGCGGGAGGGCCCCTACAATGAGCAGTTCTTC. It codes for CASSLKREGPYNEQFF.

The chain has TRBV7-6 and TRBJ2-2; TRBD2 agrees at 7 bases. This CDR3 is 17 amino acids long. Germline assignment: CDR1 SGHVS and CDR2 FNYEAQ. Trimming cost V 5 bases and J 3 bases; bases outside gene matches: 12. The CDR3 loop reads CASSPALGLEDTGELFF. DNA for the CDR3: TGTGCCAGCAGCCCAGCCCTAGGACTAGAGGACACCGGGGAGCTGTTTTTT.

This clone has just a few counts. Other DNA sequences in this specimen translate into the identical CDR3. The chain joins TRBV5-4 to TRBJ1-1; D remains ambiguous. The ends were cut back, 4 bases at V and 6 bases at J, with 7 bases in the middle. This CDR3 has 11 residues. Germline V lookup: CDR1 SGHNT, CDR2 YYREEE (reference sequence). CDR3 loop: CASSRDSEAFF. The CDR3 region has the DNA TGTGCCAGCAGCCGGGATTCTGAAGCTTTCTTT.

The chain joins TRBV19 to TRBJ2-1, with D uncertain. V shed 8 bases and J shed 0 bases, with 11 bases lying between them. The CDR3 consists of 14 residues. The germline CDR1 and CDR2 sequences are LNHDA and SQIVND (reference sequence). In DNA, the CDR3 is TGTGCCAGTGGGTTGGGCCTCTCCTACAATGAGCAGTTCTTC. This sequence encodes CASGLGLSYNEQFF. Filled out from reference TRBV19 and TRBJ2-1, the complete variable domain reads DGGITQSPKYLFRKEGQNVTLSCEQNLNHDAMYWYRQDPGQGLRLIYYSQIVNDFQKGDIAEGYSVSREKKESFPLTVTSAQKNPTAFYLCASGLGLSYNEQFFGPGTRLTVL.

CDR3 sequence: CASSQGQGFGNEQFF. The CDR3 DNA sequence: TGCGCCAGCAGCCAAGGTCAGGGTTTCGGGAATGAGCAGTTCTTC. This chain links TRBV4-1 with TRBJ2-1, with D maybe TRBD1 (5 bases). CDR1 and CDR2 from the germline V gene are MGHRA and YSYEKL. The CDR3 runs 15 residues. The V end was cut by 1 base, the J end by 7 bases, with 14 bases between.

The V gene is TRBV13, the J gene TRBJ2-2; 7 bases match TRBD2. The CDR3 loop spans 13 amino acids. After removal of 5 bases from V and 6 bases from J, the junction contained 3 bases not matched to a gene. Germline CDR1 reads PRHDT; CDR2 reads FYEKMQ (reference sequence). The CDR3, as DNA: TGTGCCAGCAGCATCCGGGGGGCCGGGGAGCTGTTTTTT. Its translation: CASSIRGAGELFF.

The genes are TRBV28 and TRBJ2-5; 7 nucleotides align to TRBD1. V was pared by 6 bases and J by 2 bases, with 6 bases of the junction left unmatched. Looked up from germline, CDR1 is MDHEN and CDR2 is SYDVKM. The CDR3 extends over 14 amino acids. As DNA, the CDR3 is TGTGCCAGCAGGCGGACAGGAAATCAAGAGACCCAGTACTTC. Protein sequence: CASRRTGNQETQYF.

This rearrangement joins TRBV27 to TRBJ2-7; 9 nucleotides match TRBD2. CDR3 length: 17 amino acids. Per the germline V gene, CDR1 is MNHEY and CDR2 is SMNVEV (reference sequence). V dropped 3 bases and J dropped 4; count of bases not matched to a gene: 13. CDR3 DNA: TGTGCCAGCAGTTTGCGAGCCCGGGCTAGCGGGAAATACGAGCAGTACTTC. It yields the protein CASSLRARASGKYEQYF.

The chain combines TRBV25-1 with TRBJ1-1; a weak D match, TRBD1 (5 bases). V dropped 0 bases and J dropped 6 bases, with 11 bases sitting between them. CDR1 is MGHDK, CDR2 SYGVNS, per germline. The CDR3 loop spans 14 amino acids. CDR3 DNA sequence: TGTGCCAGCAGTGAATATGGGGGTGACGCTGAAGCTTTCTTT. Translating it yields CASSEYGGDAEAFF.

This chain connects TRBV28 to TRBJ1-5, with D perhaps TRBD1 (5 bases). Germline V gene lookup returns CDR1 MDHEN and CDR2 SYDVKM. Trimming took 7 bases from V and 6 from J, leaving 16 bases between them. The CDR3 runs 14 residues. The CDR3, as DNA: TGTGCCAGCACCTTGGGGGGGATCGGTCAGCCCCAGCATTTT. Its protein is CASTLGGIGQPQHF.

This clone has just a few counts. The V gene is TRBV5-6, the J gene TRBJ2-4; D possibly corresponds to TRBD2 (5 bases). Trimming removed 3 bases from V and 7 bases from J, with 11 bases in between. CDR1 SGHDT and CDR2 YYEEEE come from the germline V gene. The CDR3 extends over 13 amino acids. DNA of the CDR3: TGTGCCAGCAGCTCTGGATGGGAGAACATTCAGTACTTC. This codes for CASSSGWENIQYF.